This TCR beta chain was identified in a study of cytomegalovirus exposure and HLA in healthy donors. Findings of the study overall: Earlier analysis found most TCR beta V segments productive about 90% or about 30% of the time. When analyzed later, a missense DCLRE1C variant was found to be linked to TCR beta V- and J-gene trimming.

The CDR3 spans 15 residues. Germline CDR1 reads SSHAT; CDR2 reads FNYEAQ (reference sequence). The PCR ran on 60 Vbeta and 13 Jbeta primers. Original processing methods: Later analysis identified some 88 million unique TCR beta chains, around 10 million shared. Profiled with immunoSEQ multiplex PCR; TCRdb holds only in-frame clones, not every one. D and trimming were read from the DNA, whereas the V and J calls and clone size are those reported in that table. The data contain approximately 150,000 clones, 65% to 70% of them seen just once; the ten biggest clones take up 10%. Comments on this clone: Its antigen is unknown. At one of its ends the junction is not consistent with the germline gene, which may arise from a read error.

The sequence was obtained from a man aged 25-40 years in good health and CMV-seropositive. The specimen was PBMCs. The gene calls are TRBV7-7 and TRBJ2-1; TRBD2 matches 8 bases. Written as DNA, the CDR3 is TGTGCTAGCAGCACACTAGCGGCCTCCTACAATGAGCAGTTCTTC. It specifies CASSTLAASYNEQFF.